Below are 5 T cell receptor beta chains sequenced from a single sample in a study of neurological immune-mediated disorders. Via MiXCR, TCRdb re-called the 5' RACE reads, giving one row per CDR3 protein. The data hold approximately 38,000 distinct CDR3 sequences, with about 7% observed a single time. Sequencing used CD4+ T cells from blood. Source of these receptors: a man between 50 and 59 years old in good health.

This clonotype was seen many times. The CDR3 bases are TGCGCCAGCAGCTTGGGTAGCGGGAGCGGTCGCGATGAGCAGTTCTTC. It codes for CASSLGSGSGRDEQFF. The gene calls are TRBV5-1 and TRBJ2-1; 9 bases are shared with TRBD2. This CDR3 is 16 amino acids long. The V gene's germline CDR1 is SGHRS and CDR2 YFSETQ. V shed 0 bases and J 8 bases; nucleotides not matched to a gene: 9.

This clonotype showed up many times. V and J are TRBV20-1 and TRBJ2-1, with 7 bases fitting TRBD2. CDR1 is DFQATT and CDR2 is SNEGSKA in the germline V gene (reference sequence). This CDR3 has 15 residues. After removal of 3 bases from V and 4 bases from J, the junction contained 9 bases not matched to a gene. Written as DNA, the CDR3 is TGCAGTGCTAGTGTCCCCGAGCGGGGATACAATGAGCAGTTCTTC. Protein product: CSASVPERGYNEQFF.

This clonotype was picked up a small number of times. The chain recombines TRBV5-1 with TRBJ2-3, with D unclear. This CDR3 spans 15 amino acids. Germline CDR1 SGHRS, CDR2 YFSETQ. V lost 4 bases to trimming and J lost 2 bases, with 14 bases between them. The CDR3 loop reads CASSQTRHLTDTQYF. CDR3 nucleotide sequence: TGCGCCAGCAGCCAGACAAGACATCTCACAGATACGCAGTATTTT.

In this sample, this clonotype turned up many times. The chain uses TRBV5-1 and TRBJ2-3; 11 nucleotides match TRBD2. Germline CDR1 reads SGHRS; CDR2 reads YFSETQ. This CDR3 contains 16 residues. V gave up 3 bases and J gave up 0 bases; unmatched junction bases: 3. For the CDR3, the DNA is TGCGCCAGCAGCTCGGGACTAGCGGCTAGCACAGATACGCAGTATTTT. It encodes CASSSGLAASTDTQYF.

This clonotype was detected ten times or more. The V call is TRBV28, the J call TRBJ1-1; unclear D gene. V was cut by 3 bases and J by 11 bases, with 25 bases left in between. Germline V gene sequence: CDR1 MDHEN, CDR2 SYDVKM. The CDR3 length is 16 residues. In DNA, the CDR3 is TGTGCCAGCAGTTTGCTCGTCTTCGTTAGGACTGTGGAGGCTTTCTTT. Its protein is CASSLLVFVRTVEAFF. Full variable domain (outside the CDR3, taken from reference TRBV28 and TRBJ1-1): DVKVTQSSRYLVKRTGEKVFLECVQDMDHENMFWYRQDPGLGLRLIYFSYDVKMKEKGDIPEGYSVSREKKERFSLILESASTNQTSMYLCASSLLVFVRTVEAFFGQGTRLTVV.